The following is a TCR beta chain sequence with its context. The antigen is not known. Naive CD8 populations comprised CD45RO-negative cells positively selected for CCR7, excluding terminally differentiated effector memory CD45RA+ cells. This record belongs to a study of shared clonotypes between healthy human individuals. V was pared by 1 base and J by 1 base, with 12 bases of the junction left unmatched. This CDR3 spans 18 amino acids. The V gene's germline CDR1 is SGHRS and CDR2 YFSETQ. Study-level points and caveats: Naive CD4 clonotypes overlapped across a handful of donors at roughly 5.1%.

Several immunoSEQ 96-well plates shared each subset's DNA, each plate a replicate. TCRdb keeps only in-frame clones here, not all; method: immunoSEQ multiplex PCR. Of about 1,900,000 clones detected, about 95% appear once; the ten largest clones hold under 1.5%. Sequencing input: naive CD8+ T cells sorted from blood. V usage is TRBV5-1 and J usage is TRBJ2-7; TRBD2 matches at 9 bases. The sequence came from a man between 18 and 29 years old in good health. The CDR3 here is CASSLRPGLASSSYEQYF. DNA of the CDR3: TGCGCCAGCAGCTTGAGACCGGGACTAGCCTCCAGTTCCTACGAGCAGTACTTC.